The following is a T cell receptor beta chain sequence with its context. Its specificity is unknown. The PCR had 60 Vbeta and 13 Jbeta primers. Methods used by the authors: In a later analysis, 80 million to 100 million unique TCR beta chains included roughly 11 million shared by two or more donors. The method was immunoSEQ multiplex PCR; TCRdb's version includes in-frame clones alone and lacks a portion of them. Clone size and the V and J calls come from that table; the DNA yielded D and trimming. The sample carries around 150,000 clones, about three fifths recorded once. This record belongs to a study of cytomegalovirus exposure and HLA in healthy donors. V lost 1 base and J lost 6; bases outside the gene matches: 3. The CDR3 extends over 15 amino acids. Germline values: CDR1 SSHAT, CDR2 FNYEAQ (reference sequence). General study findings and limits: For presence/absence analyses, sequencing depth was assumed to be roughly uniform across donors.

Healthy people donating bone marrow made up the donors. The sample comprised PBMCs. The chain combines TRBV7-7 with TRBJ2-2; 9 bases are shared with TRBD2. The sequence derives from a woman aged 55-70 years in good health and CMV-seropositive. The CDR3 bases are TGTGCCAGCAGCTTAGGTAGCGGGAGTTCCGGGGAGCTGTTTTTT. Its protein is CASSLGSGSSGELFF.